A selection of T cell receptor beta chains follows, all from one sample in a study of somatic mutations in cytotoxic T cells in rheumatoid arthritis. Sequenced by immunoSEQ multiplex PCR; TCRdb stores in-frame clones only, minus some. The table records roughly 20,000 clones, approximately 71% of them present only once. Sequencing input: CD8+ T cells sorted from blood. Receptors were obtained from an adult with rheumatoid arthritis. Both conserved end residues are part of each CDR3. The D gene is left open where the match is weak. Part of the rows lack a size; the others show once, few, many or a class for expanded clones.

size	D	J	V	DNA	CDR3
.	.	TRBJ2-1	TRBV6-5	TGTGCCAGCAGTTACTCGGCAGCGGTTTACAATGAGCAGTTCTTC	CASSYSAAVYNEQFF
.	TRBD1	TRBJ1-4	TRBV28	TGTGCCAGCAGTTTAGGACAGGGCCTTAATGAAAAACTGTTTTTT	CASSLGQGLNEKLFF
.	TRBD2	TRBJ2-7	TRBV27	TGTGCCAGCAGTTTAGGGACTAGCGGGGCCATCTACGAGCAGTACTTC	CASSLGTSGAIYEQYF
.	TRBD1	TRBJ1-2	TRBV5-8	TGTGCCAGCATCTCGGACAGGGTCATGGACTATGGCTACACCTTC	CASISDRVMDYGYTF
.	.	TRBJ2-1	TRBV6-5	TGTGCCAGCAGTCGGGGGAGCTCCTACAATGAGCAGTTCTTC	CASSRGSSYNEQFF
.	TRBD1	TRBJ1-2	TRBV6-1	TGTGCCAGCTGGAACAGGGGGGGCTATGGCTACACCTTC	CASWNRGGYGYTF
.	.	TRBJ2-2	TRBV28	TGTGCCAGCACCCCCCTAGGGTTCAACACCGGGGAGCTGTTTTTT	CASTPLGFNTGELFF
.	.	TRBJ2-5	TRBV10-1	TGCGCCAGCAGTAAGACAGATCAAGAGACCCAGTACTTC	CASSKTDQETQYF
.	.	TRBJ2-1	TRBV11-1	TGTGCCAGCACCTTGGGGGCGGACACCCACAATGAGCAGTTCTTC	CASTLGADTHNEQFF
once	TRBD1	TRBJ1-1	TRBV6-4	TGTGCCAGCAGTGAGGACCAACAGGGGGCTTACACTGAAGCTTTCTTT	CASSEDQQGAYTEAFF
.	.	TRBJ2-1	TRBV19	TGTGCCAGTAGTATTGGAGATAGCTCCTACAATGAGCAGTTCTTC	CASSIGDSSYNEQFF
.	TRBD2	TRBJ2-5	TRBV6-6	TGTGCCAGCAGTTACGGTACGGGGGGTCATCAAGAGACCCAGTACTTC	CASSYGTGGHQETQYF
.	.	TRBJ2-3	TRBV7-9	TGTGCCAGCAGCTTTGGAGCTCGTACTGATACGCAGTATTTT	CASSFGARTDTQYF
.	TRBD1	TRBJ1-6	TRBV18	TGTGCCAGCTCACCGCCGGACAGGGGTTGGTCACCCCTCCACTTT	CASSPPDRGWSPLHF
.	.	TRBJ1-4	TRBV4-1	TGCGCCAGCAGCCAAGATCAGGTCAGCCTCGGGGAAAAACTGTTTTTT	CASSQDQVSLGEKLFF
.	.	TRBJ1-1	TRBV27	TGTGCCAGCAGCCTGGGGGCTGAAGCTTTCTTT	CASSLGAEAFF
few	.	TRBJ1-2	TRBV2	TGTGCCAGCAGTGAACTCCCGAGGGGGTACGGCTACACCTTC	CASSELPRGYGYTF
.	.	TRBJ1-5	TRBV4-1	TGCGCCAGCAGCCTCAGCGTAAATCAGCCCCAGCATTTT	CASSLSVNQPQHF
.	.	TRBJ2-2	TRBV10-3	TGTGCCATCAGTGGCCAGGCGGAGGACACCGGGGAGCTGTTTTTT	CAISGQAEDTGELFF
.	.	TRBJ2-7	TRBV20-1	TGCAGTGCCAAGAGTGGGGAGCAGTACTTC	CSAKSGEQYF
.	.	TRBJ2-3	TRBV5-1	TGCGCCAGCAGCTTTGGCGGGACTAGCACAGATACGCAGTATTTT	CASSFGGTSTDTQYF
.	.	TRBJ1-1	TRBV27	TGTGCCAGCAGTTTATCACAGGGCGGCACTGAAGCTTTCTTT	CASSLSQGGTEAFF
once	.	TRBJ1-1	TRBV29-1	TGCAGCGTTGAACCTAACACTGAAGCTTTCTTT	CSVEPNTEAFF